Each of the 15 T cell receptor beta chains below was sequenced from the same sample in a study of blood T cell repertoires in COVID-19. Some clones are missing from TCRdb's copy, which holds only in-frame ones; the method was immunoSEQ multiplex PCR. The sample has about 100,000 clones; 70% to 90% are singletons. Source material: peripheral blood. The receptors were gathered from a man in his forties or fifties with active or convalescent COVID-19.

J is TRBJ2-7 and V is TRBV18; D gene uncertain. The CDR3 spans 13 residues. Germline loops: CDR1 KGHSH, CDR2 LQKENI. V was pared by 2 bases and J by 5 bases, with 10 bases between. The CDR3 region has the DNA TGTGCCAGCTCACCAGCACTAAACGACGAGCAGTACTTC. This gives the protein CASSPALNDEQYF.

The rearrangement uses TRBV6-4 and TRBJ2-3; 7 nucleotides align to TRBD1. The CDR3 is made up of 13 amino acids. J gave up 1 base and V 6 bases, and 1 base lay outside the gene matches. The germline CDR1 and CDR2 sequences are MRHNA and SNTAGT. CDR3 coding DNA: TGTGCCAGCAGCCAGGGGGGCACAGATACGCAGTATTTT. Translated: CASSQGGTDTQYF.

This clone was seen a few times. The rearrangement uses TRBV29-1 and TRBJ2-1; 9 bases map to TRBD2. V lost 4 bases to trimming and J lost 9 bases; unmatched junction nucleotides: 7. The CDR3 is 13 residues long. Germline V lookup: CDR1 SQVTM, CDR2 ANQGSEA. As DNA, the CDR3 is TGCAGCGTTGGGAATAGCGGGAGAAGTGAGCAGTTCTTC. Its protein product is CSVGNSGRSEQFF.

This clone has more than one count but fewer than ten. The J gene is TRBJ1-5, the V gene TRBV6-5, with a weak D call TRBD1 (6 bases). This CDR3 spans 13 amino acids. Looked up from germline, CDR1 is MNHEY and CDR2 is SVGAGI. V lost 4 bases to trimming and J lost 3 bases, with 7 bases between them. The CDR3 bases are TGTGCCAGCAGTTGGGGACACAATCAGCCCCAGCATTTT. This gives the protein CASSWGHNQPQHF.

This clone was found once. The chain is built from TRBV25-1 and TRBJ1-1; D is ambiguous. Germline loops: CDR1 MGHDK, CDR2 SYGVNS. This CDR3 is 15 amino acids long. The V end lost 4 bases, the J end lost 3 bases, and 15 bases lay between the germline ends. CDR3 bases: TGTGCCAGCAGTGCAGCAGGTTCGGGGTACACTGAAGCTTTCTTT. Residues: CASSAAGSGYTEAFF.

The chain recombines TRBV6-5 with TRBJ2-4; TRBD2 is a possible D gene (5 bases). Per the germline V gene, CDR1 is MNHEY and CDR2 is SVGAGI. CDR3 length: 15 amino acids. Trimming left V 5 bases short and J 0 bases short, with 11 bases between. CDR3 nucleotide sequence: TGTGCCAGCAGTCCGGGGTTGATAGCCAAAAACATTCAGTACTTC. It codes for CASSPGLIAKNIQYF.

J is TRBJ2-1 and V is TRBV4-1; 10 bases are a match to TRBD2. The germline CDR1 and CDR2 sequences are MGHRA and YSYEKL. The CDR3 loop spans 17 amino acids. With 0 bases clipped from V and 7 bases from J, the junction kept 9 bases outside the gene matches. CDR3 sequence: CASSQEGLLAGVNEQFF. Written as DNA, the CDR3 is TGCGCCAGCAGCCAAGAAGGTTTGCTAGCGGGAGTGAATGAGCAGTTCTTC.

This clone was observed a handful of times. J is TRBJ1-2 and V is TRBV5-4; the D gene is possibly TRBD1 (5 bases). Germline V CDR1 and CDR2: SGHNT, YYREEE (reference sequence). V was cut by 6 bases and J by 2 bases, with 11 bases left in between. This CDR3 has 13 residues. CDR3 residues: CASTIDRNYGYTF. CDR3 bases: TGTGCCAGCACGATCGACAGAAACTATGGCTACACCTTC.

The chain is built from TRBV19 and TRBJ2-7; weak D call: TRBD1 (6 bases). The V end was cut by 5 bases, the J end by 7 bases, with 15 bases between. The CDR3 spans 13 residues. Germline V gene lookup returns CDR1 LNHDA and CDR2 SQIVND (reference sequence). As DNA, the CDR3 is TGTGCCAGTAGTGAGACAGGCAAGCTTGAGCAGTACTTC. Its translation: CASSETGKLEQYF.

The V call is TRBV4-1, the J call TRBJ2-5; D unclear. Trimming pared 3 bases from V and 0 bases from J, leaving 8 bases between. From germline, CDR1 is MGHRA and CDR2 YSYEKL. The CDR3 length is 14 residues. CDR3 sequence: CASSHAYNQETQYF. DNA of the CDR3: TGCGCCAGCAGCCACGCCTATAACCAAGAGACCCAGTACTTC.

V usage is TRBV6-1 and J usage is TRBJ2-7, with 7 nucleotides matching TRBD1. The J segment lost 6 bases and the V segment lost 3 bases, leaving 8 bases of the junction unmatched. The CDR3 sequence is 14 residues long. Germline CDR1 reads MNHNS; CDR2 reads SASEGT. CDR3 bases: TGTGCCAGCAGTGACGTACAGGGGAGTCGCGAGCAGTACTTC. Translated: CASSDVQGSREQYF.

This rearrangement joins TRBV2 to TRBJ2-5, with D maybe TRBD1 (6 bases). The CDR3 spans 13 residues. The V gene lost 7 bases and the J gene lost 5 bases, with 14 bases spanning the gap. Germline CDR1 is SNHLY and CDR2 is FYNNEI. Here the CDR3 DNA reads TGTGCCAGCACAGAAGACAGGATCGAGACCCAGTACTTC. Translating it yields CASTEDRIETQYF.

About this clone itself: The junction differs from germline at one of its ends, possibly a read error. The gene calls are TRBV12-5 and TRBJ1-6, with a possible D match to TRBD1 (5 bases). CDR1 LGHNT and CDR2 FRNRAP come from the germline V gene. This CDR3 region has 13 residues. The chain's CDR3 is CACGGDHNSPLHF. CDR3 coding DNA: TGTGCTTGTGGGGGAGATCATAATTCACCCCTCCACTTT.

The CDR3, as DNA: TGTGCCAGTAGTCCAACGGGACTAGCGGGAGCCAATGAGCAGTTCTTC. It translates to CASSPTGLAGANEQFF. J is TRBJ2-1 and V is TRBV19; TRBD2 aligns across 14 bases. CDR3 length equals 16 residues. V was clipped by 5 bases and J by 6 bases; unmatched bases: 6. Germline lookup yields CDR1 LNHDA and CDR2 SQIVND (reference sequence).

This chain uses TRBV4-1 with TRBJ2-7; 10 nucleotides line up with TRBD2. The germline gives CDR1 MGHRA, CDR2 YSYEKL. This CDR3 is 14 amino acids long. V shed 4 bases, J shed 6 bases, and the junction held 6 bases outside the gene matches. The CDR3 reads CASSPLAGVLEQYF. CDR3 nucleotide sequence: TGCGCCAGCAGCCCCCTAGCGGGAGTTCTCGAGCAGTACTTC.